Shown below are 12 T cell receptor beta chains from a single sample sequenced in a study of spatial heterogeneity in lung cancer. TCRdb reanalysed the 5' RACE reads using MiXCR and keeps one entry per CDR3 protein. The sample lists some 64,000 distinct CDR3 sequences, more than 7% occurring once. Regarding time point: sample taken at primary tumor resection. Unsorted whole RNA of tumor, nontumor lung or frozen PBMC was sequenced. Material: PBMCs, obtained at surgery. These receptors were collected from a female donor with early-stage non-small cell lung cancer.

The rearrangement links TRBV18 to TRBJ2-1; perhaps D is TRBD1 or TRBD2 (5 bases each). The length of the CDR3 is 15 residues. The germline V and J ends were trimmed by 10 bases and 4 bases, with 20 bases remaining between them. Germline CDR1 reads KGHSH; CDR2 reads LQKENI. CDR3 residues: CATGFRGGGYNEQFF. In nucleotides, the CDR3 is TGTGCCACGGGGTTCCGGGGCGGAGGATACAATGAGCAGTTCTTC. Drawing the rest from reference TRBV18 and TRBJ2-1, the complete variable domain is NAGVMQNPRHLVRRRGQEARLRCSPMKGHSHVYWYRQLPEEGLKFMVYLQKENIIDESGMPKERFSAEFPKEGPSILRIQQVVRGDSAAYFCATGFRGGGYNEQFFGPGTRLTVL.

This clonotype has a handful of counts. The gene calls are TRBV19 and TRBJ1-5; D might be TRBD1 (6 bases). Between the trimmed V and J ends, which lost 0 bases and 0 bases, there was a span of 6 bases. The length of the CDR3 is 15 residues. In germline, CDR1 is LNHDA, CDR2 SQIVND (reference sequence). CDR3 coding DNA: TGTGCCAGTAGTATAGAGGGGGCTAGCAATCAGCCCCAGCATTTT. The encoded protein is CASSIEGASNQPQHF.

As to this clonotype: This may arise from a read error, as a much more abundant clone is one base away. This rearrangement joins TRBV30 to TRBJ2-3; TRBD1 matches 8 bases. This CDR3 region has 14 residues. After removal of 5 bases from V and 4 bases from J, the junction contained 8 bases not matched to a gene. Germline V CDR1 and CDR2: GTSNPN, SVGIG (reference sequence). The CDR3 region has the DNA TGTGCCTGGGACAGGGGCGATAGCGCAGATACGCAGTATTTT. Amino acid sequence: CAWDRGDSADTQYF.

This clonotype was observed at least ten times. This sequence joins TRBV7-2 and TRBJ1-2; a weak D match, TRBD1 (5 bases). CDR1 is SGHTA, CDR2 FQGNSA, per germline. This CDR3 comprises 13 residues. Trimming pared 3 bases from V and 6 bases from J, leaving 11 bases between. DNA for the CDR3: TGTGCCAGCAGCTTCACCCAGGGAAATGGCTACACCTTC. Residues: CASSFTQGNGYTF.

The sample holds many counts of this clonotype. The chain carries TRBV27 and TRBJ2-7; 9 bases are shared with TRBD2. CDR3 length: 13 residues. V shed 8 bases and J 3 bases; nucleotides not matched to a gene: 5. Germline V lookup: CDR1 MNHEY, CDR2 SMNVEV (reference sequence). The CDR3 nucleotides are TGTGCCAGCTCCTATAGCGGGAGCTACGAGCAGTACTTC. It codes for CASSYSGSYEQYF.

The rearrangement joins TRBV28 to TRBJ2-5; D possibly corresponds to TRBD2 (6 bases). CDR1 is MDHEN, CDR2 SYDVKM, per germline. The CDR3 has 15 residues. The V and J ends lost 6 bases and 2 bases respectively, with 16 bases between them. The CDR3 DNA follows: TGTGCCAGCAGAACCTCGAAGCGGGCTCAAGAGACCCAGTACTTC. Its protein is CASRTSKRAQETQYF. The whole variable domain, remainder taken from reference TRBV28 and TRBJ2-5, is DVKVTQSSRYLVKRTGEKVFLECVQDMDHENMFWYRQDPGLGLRLIYFSYDVKMKEKGDIPEGYSVSREKKERFSLILESASTNQTSMYLCASRTSKRAQETQYFGPGTRLLVL.

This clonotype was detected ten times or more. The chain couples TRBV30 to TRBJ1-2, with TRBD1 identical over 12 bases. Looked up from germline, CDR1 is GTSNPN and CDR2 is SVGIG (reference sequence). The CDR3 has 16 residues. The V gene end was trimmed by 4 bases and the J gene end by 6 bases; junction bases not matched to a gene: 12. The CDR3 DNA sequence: TGTGCCTGGACCCCACTGGGACAGGGGGCGATGGATGGCTACACCTTC. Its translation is CAWTPLGQGAMDGYTF.

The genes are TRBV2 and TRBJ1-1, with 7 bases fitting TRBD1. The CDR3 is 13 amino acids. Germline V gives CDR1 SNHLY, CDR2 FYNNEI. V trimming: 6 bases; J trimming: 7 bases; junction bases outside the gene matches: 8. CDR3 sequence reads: CASSTGVGIEAFF. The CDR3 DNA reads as TGTGCCAGCAGCACAGGGGTGGGGATTGAAGCTTTCTTT. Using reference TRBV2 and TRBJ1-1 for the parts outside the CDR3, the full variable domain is EPEVTQTPSHQVTQMGQEVILRCVPISNHLYFYWYRQILGQKVEFLVSFYNNEISEKSEIFDDQFSVERPDGSNFTLKIRSTKLEDSAMYFCASSTGVGIEAFFGQGTRLTVV.

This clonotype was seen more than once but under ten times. The CDR3 is CASSLATVNTEAFF. CDR3 in DNA: TGTGCCAGCAGCTTGGCCACAGTGAACACTGAAGCTTTCTTT. The V and J genes are TRBV5-5 and TRBJ1-1; no definite D call. V was clipped by 0 bases and J by 0 bases, with 6 bases between them. Germline CDR1 SGHKS, CDR2 YYEKEE (reference sequence). The CDR3 covers 14 residues.

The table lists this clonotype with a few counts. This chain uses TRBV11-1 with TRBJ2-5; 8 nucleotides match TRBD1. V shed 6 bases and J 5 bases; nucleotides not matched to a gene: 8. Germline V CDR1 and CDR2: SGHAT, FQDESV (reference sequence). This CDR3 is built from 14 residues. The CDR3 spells CASRRTGMWETQYF. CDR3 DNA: TGTGCCAGCAGACGGACAGGGATGTGGGAGACCCAGTACTTC.

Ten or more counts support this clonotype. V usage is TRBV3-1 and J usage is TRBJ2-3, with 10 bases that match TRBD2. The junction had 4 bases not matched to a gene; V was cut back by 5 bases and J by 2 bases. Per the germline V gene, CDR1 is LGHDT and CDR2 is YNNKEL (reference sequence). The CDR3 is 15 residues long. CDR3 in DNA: TGTGCCAGCAGCGGTAGCGGGAGGACCACAGATACGCAGTATTTT. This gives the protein CASSGSGRTTDTQYF.

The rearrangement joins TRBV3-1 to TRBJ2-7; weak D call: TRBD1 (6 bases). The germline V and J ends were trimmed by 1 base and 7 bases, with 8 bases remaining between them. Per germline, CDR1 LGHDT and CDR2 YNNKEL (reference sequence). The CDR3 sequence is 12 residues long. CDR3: CASSQAGEEQYF. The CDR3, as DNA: TGTGCCAGCAGCCAAGCAGGGGAAGAGCAGTACTTC.